The present T cell receptor beta chain was sequenced within a study of blood T cell repertoires in COVID-19. In the original processing: Estimated nucleated cell counts came from reference gene primer amplification. The data were produced by immunoSEQ multiplex PCR, yet TCRdb's version contains in-frame clones alone and is incomplete. V, J and clone size reflect that table, while D and trimming were determined from the DNA. The table includes more than 150,000 clones, more than 75% detected once. Material: peripheral blood. The receptor was derived from a man aged 35 to 55 with active or convalescent COVID-19.

CDR3: CASSRDSNQPQHF. CDR3 coding DNA: TGCGCCAGCAGCCGTGACAGTAATCAGCCCCAGCATTTT. The chain combines TRBV4-3 with TRBJ1-5, with D perhaps matching TRBD1 (5 bases). Trimming pared 4 bases from V and 4 bases from J, leaving 8 bases between. The CDR3 has 13 amino acids. The germline CDR1 and CDR2 sequences are LGHNA and YSLEER.